Listed below are T cell receptor beta chains from one sample, sequenced in a study of cytomegalovirus exposure and HLA in healthy donors. Sequencing was performed with immunoSEQ multiplex PCR; in TCRdb, only in-frame clones are kept and a portion is missing. Of approximately 150,000 clones listed, approximately 73% are singletons. Input material: PBMCs. The receptors come from a man aged 25 to 45 in good health and CMV-seropositive. Each CDR3 is given with its conserved first and last residue. A D gene is named only where the DNA matches it firmly. Size tells how often a clone was seen (once, few, many) or the class of an expanded clone, and some rows leave it out.

v_call: TRBV11-2; j_call: TRBJ2-3; d_call: TRBD2; cdr3_length: 14; clone_size: NA; cdr3_aa: CASSPGLATDTQYF; cdr3_nt: TGTGCCAGCAGCCCCGGACTAGCGACTGATACGCAGTATTTT
v_call: TRBV1; j_call: TRBJ1-5; d_call: NA; cdr3_length: 16; clone_size: NA; cdr3_aa: CTSRCCRDRGNQPQHF; cdr3_nt: TGCACCAGCAGGTGTTGCCGGGACAGGGGCAATCAGCCCCAGCATTTT
v_call: TRBV6-5; j_call: TRBJ2-5; d_call: NA; cdr3_length: 15; clone_size: NA; cdr3_aa: CASSGRLAAQETQYF; cdr3_nt: TGTGCCAGCAGTGGCCGTTTAGCAGCACAAGAGACCCAGTACTTC
v_call: TRBV5-4; j_call: TRBJ1-3; d_call: TRBD1; cdr3_length: 15; clone_size: few; cdr3_aa: CASSLGGTAGNTIYF; cdr3_nt: TGTGCCAGCAGCTTGGGTGGGACAGCCGGAAACACCATATATTTT
v_call: TRBV5-1; j_call: TRBJ2-7; d_call: TRBD1; cdr3_length: 16; clone_size: once; cdr3_aa: CASSSIPGQDLYEQYF; cdr3_nt: TGCGCCAGCAGCTCTATACCGGGACAGGACCTCTACGAGCAGTACTTC
v_call: TRBV5-1; j_call: TRBJ2-1; d_call: NA; cdr3_length: 17; clone_size: NA; cdr3_aa: CASSSSFLAGTYNEQFF; cdr3_nt: TGCGCCAGCAGCTCCTCGTTTCTCGCGGGTACGTACAATGAGCAGTTCTTC
v_call: TRBV27; j_call: TRBJ1-2; d_call: TRBD1; cdr3_length: 16; clone_size: NA; cdr3_aa: CASSLSPGTGSYGYTF; cdr3_nt: TGTGCCAGCAGTTTATCGCCAGGGACAGGGAGCTATGGCTACACCTTC
v_call: TRBV6-5; j_call: TRBJ2-1; d_call: TRBD2; cdr3_length: 15; clone_size: NA; cdr3_aa: CASTRSLAGGNEQFF; cdr3_nt: TGTGCCAGCACTCGGAGTCTCGCGGGAGGGAATGAGCAGTTCTTC
v_call: TRBV4-1; j_call: TRBJ1-1; d_call: TRBD1; cdr3_length: 13; clone_size: few; cdr3_aa: CASDRGQGTEAFF; cdr3_nt: TGCGCCAGTGACAGGGGGCAGGGGACTGAAGCTTTCTTT
v_call: TRBV5-1; j_call: TRBJ1-1; d_call: NA; cdr3_length: 14; clone_size: few; cdr3_aa: CASSVREGETEAFF; cdr3_nt: TGCGCCAGCAGCGTCAGGGAGGGAGAAACTGAAGCTTTCTTT
v_call: TRBV7-2; j_call: TRBJ2-7; d_call: NA; cdr3_length: 14; clone_size: NA; cdr3_aa: CASSSTLGSYEQYF; cdr3_nt: TGTGCCAGCAGCTCGACCCTAGGCTCCTACGAGCAGTACTTC
v_call: TRBV7-2; j_call: TRBJ2-7; d_call: TRBD1; cdr3_length: 15; clone_size: few; cdr3_aa: CASSLAGTGGYEQYF; cdr3_nt: TGTGCCAGCAGCTTGGCCGGGACAGGAGGTTACGAGCAGTACTTC
v_call: TRBV28; j_call: TRBJ2-5; d_call: TRBD2; cdr3_length: 13; clone_size: NA; cdr3_aa: CASSLGRVETQYF; cdr3_nt: TGTGCCAGCAGTTTGGGGAGGGTGGAGACCCAGTACTTC
v_call: TRBV9; j_call: TRBJ2-5; d_call: TRBD2; cdr3_length: 18; clone_size: NA; cdr3_aa: CASSVGPVTREGRETQYF; cdr3_nt: TGTGCCAGCAGCGTCGGTCCGGTTACGCGGGAGGGCCGGGAGACCCAGTACTTC
v_call: TRBV4-1; j_call: TRBJ2-7; d_call: TRBD1; cdr3_length: 14; clone_size: NA; cdr3_aa: CASSQDRVGDEQYF; cdr3_nt: TGCGCCAGCAGCCAGGACAGGGTAGGCGACGAGCAGTACTTC
v_call: TRBV19; j_call: TRBJ1-1; d_call: NA; cdr3_length: 12; clone_size: NA; cdr3_aa: CATAGGQGEAFF; cdr3_nt: TGTGCTACCGCCGGAGGGCAGGGTGAAGCTTTCTTT
v_call: TRBV19; j_call: TRBJ2-1; d_call: NA; cdr3_length: 14; clone_size: NA; cdr3_aa: CASSVKLVYNEQFF; cdr3_nt: TGTGCCAGTAGTGTAAAACTAGTTTACAATGAGCAGTTCTTC
v_call: TRBV5-4; j_call: TRBJ2-1; d_call: TRBD1; cdr3_length: 16; clone_size: few; cdr3_aa: CASSSPIGQGDNEQFF; cdr3_nt: TGTGCCAGCAGCTCCCCAATTGGACAGGGTGACAATGAGCAGTTCTTC
v_call: TRBV4-2; j_call: TRBJ2-5; d_call: TRBD2; cdr3_length: 14; clone_size: NA; cdr3_aa: CASSSGTSLETQYF; cdr3_nt: TGTGCCAGCAGCTCCGGGACTAGCCTAGAGACCCAGTACTTC
v_call: TRBV6-1; j_call: TRBJ2-5; d_call: NA; cdr3_length: 17; clone_size: NA; cdr3_aa: CASSEARYLASQETQYF; cdr3_nt: TGTGCCAGCAGTGAAGCCCGCTACCTAGCTTCCCAAGAGACCCAGTACTTC
v_call: TRBV5-1; j_call: TRBJ2-1; d_call: TRBD2; cdr3_length: 17; clone_size: NA; cdr3_aa: CASSLTSGRAYTNEQFF; cdr3_nt: TGCGCCAGCAGCTTAACTAGCGGGAGGGCCTACACGAATGAGCAGTTCTTC
v_call: TRBV19; j_call: TRBJ1-5; d_call: NA; cdr3_length: 14; clone_size: once; cdr3_aa: CASSIDRYNQPQHF; cdr3_nt: TGTGCCAGTAGTATAGATCGGTACAATCAGCCCCAGCATTTT
v_call: TRBV27; j_call: TRBJ1-1; d_call: NA; cdr3_length: 13; clone_size: NA; cdr3_aa: CASSFYQGGEAFF; cdr3_nt: TGTGCCAGCAGTTTTTATCAGGGTGGAGAAGCTTTCTTT
v_call: TRBV30; j_call: TRBJ2-7; d_call: NA; cdr3_length: 13; clone_size: NA; cdr3_aa: CAWKWGGSYEQYF; cdr3_nt: TGTGCCTGGAAATGGGGCGGTTCCTACGAGCAGTACTTC
v_call: TRBV10-3; j_call: TRBJ2-5; d_call: NA; cdr3_length: 16; clone_size: NA; cdr3_aa: CAISEILSQGDETQYF; cdr3_nt: TGTGCCATCAGTGAGATACTAAGTCAGGGTGACGAGACCCAGTACTTC
v_call: TRBV30; j_call: TRBJ1-3; d_call: NA; cdr3_length: 13; clone_size: NA; cdr3_aa: CAWSRGTGNTIYF; cdr3_nt: TGTGCCTGGAGTCGAGGTACTGGAAACACCATATATTTT
v_call: TRBV6-6; j_call: TRBJ2-5; d_call: TRBD2; cdr3_length: 16; clone_size: NA; cdr3_aa: CASSYSEVLARETQYF; cdr3_nt: TGTGCCAGCAGTTACTCCGAAGTACTAGCGCGGGAGACCCAGTACTTC
v_call: TRBV5-4; j_call: TRBJ2-3; d_call: NA; cdr3_length: 14; clone_size: few; cdr3_aa: CASSLARILDTQYF; cdr3_nt: TGTGCCAGCAGCTTGGCTAGGATCTTGGATACGCAGTATTTT
v_call: TRBV5-5; j_call: TRBJ2-7; d_call: NA; cdr3_length: 14; clone_size: NA; cdr3_aa: CASSLRGNSYEQYF; cdr3_nt: TGTGCCAGCAGCTTGCGGGGGAACTCCTACGAGCAGTACTTC
v_call: TRBV10-3; j_call: TRBJ2-1; d_call: TRBD2; cdr3_length: 17; clone_size: NA; cdr3_aa: CAITRTSGSTIYNEQFF; cdr3_nt: TGTGCCATCACCAGGACTAGCGGGAGCACAATATACAATGAGCAGTTCTTC
v_call: TRBV10-3; j_call: TRBJ2-7; d_call: NA; cdr3_length: 12; clone_size: NA; cdr3_aa: CAISRESYEQYF; cdr3_nt: TGTGCCATCAGCAGGGAATCCTACGAGCAGTACTTC
v_call: TRBV5-1; j_call: TRBJ2-4; d_call: TRBD1; cdr3_length: 15; clone_size: NA; cdr3_aa: CASSLGQGAKNIQYF; cdr3_nt: TGCGCCAGCAGCTTAGGACAGGGGGCCAAAAACATTCAGTACTTC
v_call: TRBV10-3; j_call: TRBJ2-5; d_call: TRBD2; cdr3_length: 16; clone_size: NA; cdr3_aa: CAISESASGAQETQYF; cdr3_nt: TGTGCCATCAGTGAGTCGGCTAGCGGCGCCCAAGAGACCCAGTACTTC
v_call: TRBV5-1; j_call: TRBJ2-1; d_call: TRBD2; cdr3_length: 18; clone_size: NA; cdr3_aa: CASSFKFTGTSNFYEQFF; cdr3_nt: TGCGCCAGCAGCTTCAAATTCACCGGGACTAGCAATTTCTACGAGCAGTTCTTC
v_call: TRBV5-1; j_call: TRBJ1-1; d_call: NA; cdr3_length: 13; clone_size: NA; cdr3_aa: CASSLGGNTEAFF; cdr3_nt: TGCGCCAGCAGCTTGGGAGGGAACACTGAAGCTTTCTTT
v_call: TRBV9; j_call: TRBJ2-1; d_call: NA; cdr3_length: 12; clone_size: NA; cdr3_aa: CASSTSGVLQFF; cdr3_nt: TGTGCCAGCAGCACTTCAGGGGTCCTCCAGTTCTTC
v_call: TRBV7-6; j_call: TRBJ2-7; d_call: TRBD1; cdr3_length: 15; clone_size: few; cdr3_aa: CASSLKPGQLYEQYF; cdr3_nt: TGTGCCAGCAGCTTAAAACCGGGACAGCTCTACGAGCAGTACTTC
v_call: TRBV6-1; j_call: TRBJ1-1; d_call: NA; cdr3_length: 11; clone_size: NA; cdr3_aa: CASKQNTEAFF; cdr3_nt: TGTGCCAGCAAACAGAACACTGAAGCTTTCTTT
v_call: TRBV29-1; j_call: TRBJ2-1; d_call: NA; cdr3_length: 13; clone_size: NA; cdr3_aa: CSVEEGGSSGQFF; cdr3_nt: TGCAGCGTTGAAGAGGGGGGTTCCTCCGGCCAGTTCTTC
v_call: TRBV10-3; j_call: TRBJ2-7; d_call: NA; cdr3_length: 14; clone_size: NA; cdr3_aa: CAISGSTGAYEQYF; cdr3_nt: TGTGCCATCAGTGGGTCGACAGGCGCCTACGAGCAGTACTTC
v_call: TRBV6-1; j_call: TRBJ2-5; d_call: TRBD2; cdr3_length: 15; clone_size: NA; cdr3_aa: CASSEGASGATTQYF; cdr3_nt: TGTGCCAGCAGTGAAGGGGCTAGCGGGGCCACCACCCAGTACTTC
v_call: TRBV19; j_call: TRBJ2-7; d_call: NA; cdr3_length: 16; clone_size: NA; cdr3_aa: CASSINRAGPSYEQYF; cdr3_nt: TGTGCCAGTAGTATAAACAGGGCAGGGCCTTCCTACGAGCAGTACTTC
v_call: TRBV4-2; j_call: TRBJ2-7; d_call: NA; cdr3_length: 15; clone_size: NA; cdr3_aa: CASSPSGTPTYEQYF; cdr3_nt: TGTGCCAGCAGCCCATCCGGGACTCCAACCTACGAGCAGTACTTC
v_call: TRBV7-8; j_call: TRBJ2-7; d_call: TRBD1; cdr3_length: 14; clone_size: few; cdr3_aa: CASSFRGPTYEQYF; cdr3_nt: TGTGCCAGCAGCTTCAGGGGGCCGACCTACGAGCAGTACTTC
v_call: TRBV10-3; j_call: TRBJ1-1; d_call: NA; cdr3_length: 16; clone_size: few; cdr3_aa: CAISEAQGPPGTEAFF; cdr3_nt: TGTGCCATCAGTGAGGCTCAGGGTCCGCCTGGCACTGAAGCTTTCTTT
v_call: TRBV5-1; j_call: TRBJ2-2; d_call: TRBD1; cdr3_length: 15; clone_size: NA; cdr3_aa: CASSPGQENTGELFF; cdr3_nt: TGCGCCAGCAGCCCCGGACAGGAAAACACCGGGGAGCTGTTTTTT
v_call: TRBV27; j_call: TRBJ2-7; d_call: TRBD2; cdr3_length: 16; clone_size: NA; cdr3_aa: CASSGPTSGSPYEQYF; cdr3_nt: TGTGCCAGCAGTGGGCCGACTAGCGGGAGCCCCTACGAGCAGTACTTC
v_call: TRBV4-1; j_call: TRBJ2-2; d_call: TRBD2; cdr3_length: 19; clone_size: few; cdr3_aa: CASRAKVFLRLAGGGELFF; cdr3_nt: TGCGCCAGCAGAGCCAAGGTTTTTTTACGACTAGCGGGAGGGGGGGAGCTGTTTTTT
v_call: TRBV11-3; j_call: TRBJ2-3; d_call: TRBD2; cdr3_length: 14; clone_size: NA; cdr3_aa: CASSSRLAPDTQYF; cdr3_nt: TGTGCCAGCAGCTCCCGACTAGCACCAGATACGCAGTATTTT
v_call: TRBV11-2; j_call: TRBJ2-7; d_call: NA; cdr3_length: 14; clone_size: few; cdr3_aa: CASSFSGQPGEQYF; cdr3_nt: TGTGCCAGCAGCTTCTCGGGACAACCGGGCGAGCAGTACTTC
v_call: TRBV4-1; j_call: TRBJ2-1; d_call: TRBD2; cdr3_length: 15; clone_size: few; cdr3_aa: CASSTGLAGRNEQFF; cdr3_nt: TGCGCCAGCAGTACGGGACTAGCGGGAAGGAATGAGCAGTTCTTC
v_call: TRBV20-1; j_call: TRBJ2-5; d_call: NA; cdr3_length: 11; clone_size: NA; cdr3_aa: CSALRGETQYF; cdr3_nt: TGCAGTGCCTTAAGAGGAGAGACCCAGTACTTC
v_call: TRBV10-3; j_call: TRBJ2-7; d_call: TRBD2; cdr3_length: 13; clone_size: NA; cdr3_aa: CAIGRDYLDEQYF; cdr3_nt: TGTGCCATCGGACGGGACTATCTGGACGAGCAGTACTTC
v_call: TRBV15; j_call: TRBJ1-1; d_call: NA; cdr3_length: 16; clone_size: NA; cdr3_aa: CATSRGGGGAIAEAFF; cdr3_nt: TGTGCCACCAGCAGAGGTGGTGGGGGGGCGATAGCTGAAGCTTTCTTT